This TCR beta chain emerged from a study of cytomegalovirus exposure and HLA in healthy donors. A multiplex PCR was run with 60 Vbeta primers and 13 Jbeta primers. Per the study methods: Later, 80 million or so unique TCR beta chains were counted in an analysis, and roughly 11 million of them were shared. Repertoires were generated with immunoSEQ multiplex PCR, while TCRdb's copy carries only in-frame clones and drops some. V, J and clone size are taken as reported in that table, and D and trimming were inferred from the DNA itself. The sample lists 150,000 to 200,000 clones, 80% occurring once. Germline loops: CDR1 SEHNR, CDR2 FQNEAQ (reference sequence). The length of the CDR3 is 12 residues. A note on this clone: One end of the junction is discordant with germline, which a read error may explain.

Source material: PBMCs. J is TRBJ2-7 and V is TRBV7-9; D is perhaps TRBD1 (5 bases). This TCR was recovered from a man aged 25-45 years in good health and CMV-seropositive. In nucleotides, the CDR3 is TGTTCCAGCAGCTTAGGGGCAGCTGAGCAGTACTTC. Translating gives CSSSLGAAEQYF.